This TCR beta chain came from a study of OX40 agonist ivuxolimab in advanced cancers. Across the whole study: Every 2 weeks, patients received ivuxolimab intravenously, dosed at 0.01 to 10 mg/kg. Study-wide results and caveats: In CD8+ T cells, expanded clones were on average more numerous than in CD4+.

Assay used: immunoSEQ multiplex PCR; TCRdb lists only in-frame clones, some missing. The sample lists some 95,000 clones; around nine tenths were seen once. Per germline, CDR1 LGHNA and CDR2 YSLEER. Trimming removed 1 base from V and 8 bases from J, with 15 bases in between. The CDR3 sequence is 16 residues long. About this clone itself: The target antigen is unknown.

The sample in question was CD4+ or CD8+ T cells sorted from blood, obtained in a trial of the OX40 agonist ivuxolimab. The chain has TRBV4-3 and TRBJ1-6; no clear D. The receptor was derived from an adult with an advanced solid tumor such as melanoma, head and neck, liver or kidney cancer. In DNA form, the CDR3 reads TGCGCCAGCAGCCAAGCCCCGGCTGCGCGCCATTCACCCCTCCACTTT. As protein: CASSQAPAARHSPLHF.